This TCR beta chain appears in the sequencing data of a study of PD-1 blockade in mismatch repair-deficient tumors. The ends lost 6 bases at V and 5 bases at J; junction bases unmatched: 4. In germline, CDR1 is WNHNN, CDR2 SYGVQD (reference sequence). The CDR3 consists of 14 residues. Clones were read by immunoSEQ multiplex PCR, and TCRdb kept only the in-frame ones, dropping some. The sample has about 130,000 clones, roughly 90% seen once. The chain recombines TRBV10-1 with TRBJ2-1, with 10 bases fitting TRBD1. This receptor was identified in an adult with mismatch repair-deficient cancer. Sequencing used peripheral blood, obtained approximately 70 weeks after starting pembrolizumab. The DNA for the CDR3 is TGCGCCAGCAGCCGGACAGGGGGTAACAATGAGCAGTTCTTC. Translating gives CASSRTGGNNEQFF.